Listed below are T cell receptor beta chains from one sample, sequenced in a study of T cell responses to AZD1222 COVID-19 vaccine. Clones were sequenced by immunoSEQ multiplex PCR, and TCRdb holds only the in-frame ones, with some missing. The table lists over 100,000 clones, 91% of them singletons, with 7.5% in the top ten. The sample consisted of peripheral blood, taken on day 0 of AZD1222 vaccination. Receptors were obtained from an adult in good health. Both conserved end residues are part of each CDR3. D genes are given only for firm matches. The size of a clone is reported for some rows only, either as once, few or many, or as a class for expanded clones.

j_call,clone_size,v_call,d_call,cdr3_nt,cdr3_aa
TRBJ1-2,NA,TRBV5-4,NA,TGTGCCAGCAGTCCGCCGGCGGCTAACTATGGCTACACCTTC,CASSPPAANYGYTF
TRBJ1-2,once,TRBV19,NA,TGTGCCAGTAGTATAGATCCGCAGAACTATGGCTACACCTTC,CASSIDPQNYGYTF
TRBJ1-5,NA,TRBV6-5,NA,TGTGCCAGCAGACCGGGCCCTAACTCCCAGCCCCAGCATTTT,CASRPGPNSQPQHF
TRBJ2-7,NA,TRBV7-2,TRBD1,TGTGCCAGCAGTCAGACAGGGACGAGAGAGCAGTACTTC,CASSQTGTREQYF
TRBJ2-5,NA,TRBV6-2/TRBV6-3,NA,TGTGCCAGCAGTTACCGACCAGGAACTCAAGAGACCCAGTACTTC,CASSYRPGTQETQYF
TRBJ1-1,NA,TRBV14,NA,TGTGCCAGCAGCCGCTCGGGGAACACTGAAGCTTTCTTT,CASSRSGNTEAFF
TRBJ1-3,NA,TRBV5-8,TRBD1,TGTGCCAGCAGCCGCCGGGACAGAGGAAACACCATATATTTT,CASSRRDRGNTIYF
TRBJ2-7,NA,TRBV7-9,NA,TGTGCCAGCAGCCGGAATGGAGGGCCAAGTAACGAGCAGTACTTC,CASSRNGGPSNEQYF
TRBJ2-7,NA,TRBV27,TRBD1,TGTGCCAGCAGTCCCGGGACAGGGGGGGCCTACGAGCAGTACTTC,CASSPGTGGAYEQYF
TRBJ1-2,few,TRBV2,TRBD1,TGTGCCAGCAGTGCACAGGGGGCGGGTGGCTACACCTTC,CASSAQGAGGYTF
TRBJ2-7,once,TRBV4-2,TRBD1,TGTGCCAGCAGCCAAGAATGGGGACAGGGAACCTACGAGCAGTACTTC,CASSQEWGQGTYEQYF
TRBJ1-2,NA,TRBV20-1,NA,TGCAGTGCTTGGCGGGAAACCGGCTACACCTTC,CSAWRETGYTF
TRBJ1-4,NA,TRBV18,NA,TGTGCCAGCTCACCTAGCCCCACAACTAATGAAAAACTGTTTTTT,CASSPSPTTNEKLFF
TRBJ2-5,NA,TRBV5-1,NA,TGCGCCAGCAGCTTGGCCGCCCCGAACTTC,CASSLAAPNF
TRBJ1-2,NA,TRBV29-1,TRBD1,TGCAGCGCCGACAACTCAGGGGGCTCTGGCTACACCTTC,CSADNSGGSGYTF
TRBJ1-2,NA,TRBV3-1/TRBV3-2,NA,TGTGCCAGCAAACAGGGTGACTATGGCTACACCTTC,CASKQGDYGYTF
TRBJ1-1,NA,TRBV18,NA,TGTGCCAGCTCACCAACGCCGGGGACGGTGAACACTGAAGCTTTCTTT,CASSPTPGTVNTEAFF
TRBJ2-7,NA,TRBV20-1,TRBD2,TGCAGTGCTAGTTCTGGTAGCGGGGCCGCCGAGCAGTACTTC,CSASSGSGAAEQYF
TRBJ2-3,NA,TRBV9,NA,TGTGCCAGCAGCCCCCAATTGGACCTAGATACGCAGTATTTT,CASSPQLDLDTQYF
TRBJ1-6,NA,TRBV6-5,NA,TGTGCCAGCAGTTACGGTCCCGACATCCAGAATTCACCCCTCCACTTT,CASSYGPDIQNSPLHF
TRBJ1-6,NA,TRBV2,TRBD1,TGTGCCAGCAGTCGGGACAGGGAATCACCCCTCCACTTT,CASSRDRESPLHF
TRBJ1-2,NA,TRBV10-3,NA,TGTGCCATCAAGGGGGGGGACCTCTATGGCTACACCTTC,CAIKGGDLYGYTF
TRBJ1-2,once,TRBV5-1,NA,TGCGCCAGCAGCTTCACACCCTCCGTTGGCTACACCTTC,CASSFTPSVGYTF
TRBJ2-3,NA,TRBV6-4,NA,TGTGCCAGCAGAGATCCTACAGATACGCAGTATTTT,CASRDPTDTQYF
TRBJ1-2,NA,TRBV5-6,NA,TGTGCCAGCAGCGACGAGGGGCCTGGGCAGTATGGCTACACCTTC,CASSDEGPGQYGYTF
TRBJ1-1,NA,TRBV29-1,NA,TGCAGCGTTGTCAGGGGAGGGGGGAACACTGAAGCTTTCTTT,CSVVRGGGNTEAFF
TRBJ1-3,NA,TRBV6-2/TRBV6-3,NA,TGTGCCAGCAGTCGCCCCGGAAACACCATATATTTT,CASSRPGNTIYF
TRBJ1-4,NA,TRBV18,NA,TGTGCCAGCTCACCACGATGGAATGAAAAACTGTTTTTT,CASSPRWNEKLFF
TRBJ2-7,NA,TRBV7-8,TRBD1,TGTGCCAGCAGCTTAGAATTGGGACAGGCCTACGAGCAGTACTTC,CASSLELGQAYEQYF
TRBJ1-5,NA,TRBV19,NA,TGTGCCAGTAAGTCCCTACAGCAGCCCCAGCATTTT,CASKSLQQPQHF
TRBJ2-7,NA,TRBV5-1,TRBD2,TGCGCCAGCAGCTTGTTGGTCCTAGCGGGCTCCTACGAGCAGTACTTC,CASSLLVLAGSYEQYF
TRBJ2-2,NA,TRBV3-1/TRBV3-2,NA,TGTGCCAGCATTGGGGAGAACACCGGGGAGCTGTTTTTT,CASIGENTGELFF
TRBJ2-1,once,TRBV5-1,NA,TGCGCCAGCAGCTTGTTTCGGGGTTCAAGCGATGAGCAGTTCTTC,CASSLFRGSSDEQFF
TRBJ2-5,NA,TRBV5-6,TRBD1,TGTGCCAGCAGCCGAGACAGGGGCGAGACCCAGTACTTC,CASSRDRGETQYF
TRBJ2-7,once,TRBV27,TRBD2,TGTGCCAGCAGTTTAGCTTCTAGCGGAGCCTACGAGCAGTACTTC,CASSLASSGAYEQYF
TRBJ1-5,NA,TRBV29-1,NA,TGCAGCGTTGGAGAGTCAGGTCAGCCCCAGCATTTT,CSVGESGQPQHF
TRBJ1-1,NA,TRBV4-3,NA,TGCGCCAGCAGCCAAGACGAGGGTAAATACACTGAAGCTTTCTTT,CASSQDEGKYTEAFF
TRBJ1-2,NA,TRBV18,TRBD1,TGTGCCAGCTCAGGGACAGGGGACGGCTACACCTTC,CASSGTGDGYTF
TRBJ2-2,NA,TRBV29-1,NA,TGCAGCGTTGTCCCGAACACCGGGGAGCTGTTTTTT,CSVVPNTGELFF
TRBJ1-2,NA,TRBV5-8,NA,TGTGCCAGCAGCTCGAGGACAGTTAACTATGGCTACACCTTC,CASSSRTVNYGYTF
TRBJ1-2,NA,TRBV6-2/TRBV6-3,NA,TGTGCCAGCAGCGAATCTGGCTATGGCTACACCTTC,CASSESGYGYTF